This T cell receptor (beta chain) was recorded in a study of blood T cells in healthy people across ages. Points from the study as a whole: It was the long-lived donors that had more naive CD4+ cells and higher diversity than aged donors. The recorded TCR beta diversity per million T cells decreased in a roughly linear manner with age. Bulk PBMC profiling left naive and antigen-experienced comparisons inconclusive.

Every donor gave 8.5 to 10 milliliters of peripheral blood. This CDR3 contains 15 residues. The V gene's germline CDR1 is SGHRS and CDR2 YFSETQ. A J-beta primer mix and a sample-barcoded 5' primer were used in a second PCR of roughly 6 to 11 cycles. TCRdb reanalysed the 5' RACE reads using MiXCR and keeps one entry per CDR3 protein. The sample has roughly 1.5 million distinct CDR3 sequences, about 45% seen once. In regard to this clonotype: The antigen is unknown.

This TCR was recovered from a young woman in good health. Sequences were obtained from blood. The J gene is TRBJ2-1, the V gene TRBV5-1; 9 bases are a match to TRBD1. The J call could be wrong; TRBJ2-7 is a better fit for the DNA end. The CDR3 nucleotides read TGCGCCAGCAGCAGGACAGGGGCATCCTACAATGAGCAGTACTTC. It codes for CASSRTGASYNEQYF.